Shown below are 23 T cell receptor beta chains from a single sample sequenced in a study of T cell responses to AZD1222 COVID-19 vaccine. Only in-frame clones appear in the TCRdb table, and some are missing; sequencing was by immunoSEQ multiplex PCR. The profile shows 160,000 or so clones, 94% of them singletons. The sample was peripheral blood, taken 28 days after the second AZD1222 dose. All receptors come from an adult who received the AZD1222 COVID-19 vaccine.

The gene calls are TRBV9 and TRBJ1-1, with a tentative D call TRBD1 (5 bases). The V end was cut by 0 bases, the J end by 4 bases, with 13 bases between. Looked up from germline, CDR1 is SGDLS and CDR2 is YYNGEE. The CDR3 is made up of 15 amino acids. The CDR3, as DNA: TGTGCCAGCAGCGTAGCTACGGGGGTGGGCACTGAAGCTTTCTTT. Residues: CASSVATGVGTEAFF.

The chain employs TRBV6-5 and TRBJ1-1; no firm D call. Germline V lookup: CDR1 MNHEY, CDR2 SVGAGI. The CDR3 is 15 residues long. Trimming left V 7 bases short and J 2 bases short, with 17 bases between. The CDR3 spells CASIEKGLANTEAFF. The CDR3 DNA sequence: TGTGCCAGCATCGAAAAGGGTCTGGCAAACACTGAAGCTTTCTTT.

This clone occurred once. The chain employs TRBV6-1 and TRBJ1-2; D call uncertain. The CDR3 totals 13 residues. V lost 2 bases to trimming and J lost 1 base, with 5 bases between them. CDR1 MNHNS and CDR2 SASEGT come from the germline V gene. The CDR3 sequence is CASSEFGNYGYTF. For the CDR3, the DNA is TGTGCCAGCAGTGAATTTGGTAACTATGGCTACACCTTC.

The chain joins TRBV10-3 to TRBJ1-6; 8 nucleotides line up with TRBD1. The CDR3 runs 16 residues. Per the germline V gene, CDR1 is ENHRY and CDR2 is SYGVKD. Losses at the gene ends were 0 bases for V and 10 bases for J; bases not matched to a gene: 8. The CDR3 DNA follows: TGTGCCATCAGTGAGTCGGGGCCAGGGGGCGGCTCACCCCTCCACTTT. The encoded protein is CAISESGPGGGSPLHF.

This clone was seen once. The CDR3 coding sequence is TGTGCCAGTAGTCCCGTAGCGGGAAGGAACGAGCAGTACTTC. The encoded protein is CASSPVAGRNEQYF. This chain connects TRBV19 to TRBJ2-7; 8 positions agree with TRBD2. After removal of 5 bases from V and 5 bases from J, the junction contained 8 bases not matched to a gene. CDR3 length equals 14 residues. Germline V gives CDR1 LNHDA, CDR2 SQIVND (reference sequence).

The chain carries TRBV7-2 and TRBJ2-3, with TRBD2 identical over 8 bases. This CDR3 has 16 residues. The germline V gene has CDR1 SGHTA and CDR2 FQGNSA. With 2 bases clipped from V and 7 bases from J, the junction kept 11 bases outside the gene matches. The CDR3 sequence: CASSLYREGRFHTQYF. CDR3 bases: TGTGCCAGCAGCTTATATCGGGAGGGCCGGTTCCATACGCAGTATTTT. Together with reference TRBV7-2 and TRBJ2-3, the CDR3 gives the full variable domain: GAGVSQSPSNKVTEKGKDVELRCDPISGHTALYWYRQSLGQGLEFLIYFQGNSAPDKSGLPSDRFSAERTGGSVSTLTIQRTQQEDSAVYLCASSLYREGRFHTQYFGPGTRLTVL.

The genes are TRBV12-3 or TRBV12-4 and TRBJ1-1; D call uncertain. V was shortened by 8 bases and J by 5 bases, with 12 bases between the two germline ends. The CDR3 runs 12 residues. CDR3 residues: CASAFRRTEAFF. The CDR3 nucleotides read TGTGCCAGCGCGTTCCGGAGGACTGAAGCTTTCTTT.

The chain employs TRBV6-4 and TRBJ2-1, with TRBD2 matching over 13 bases. The V and J ends lost 7 bases and 0 bases, in that order; junction bases with no gene match: 15. The CDR3 has 20 amino acids. Germline-derived CDR1 and CDR2 are MRHNA and SNTAGT. The CDR3 is CASKTGYGTSGDSSYNEQFF. The CDR3 DNA is TGTGCCAGCAAGACAGGTTACGGGACTAGCGGGGATAGCTCCTACAATGAGCAGTTCTTC.

The V gene is TRBV20-1, the J gene TRBJ2-7; 7 positions match TRBD2. The CDR3 is 15 residues long. The V gene end was trimmed by 3 bases and the J gene end by 3 bases; junction bases not matched to a gene: 11. The germline gives CDR1 DFQATT, CDR2 SNEGSKA (reference sequence). The CDR3 region has the DNA TGCAGTGCTAGTTCTCATCTAGCGGAGGACTACGAGCAGTACTTC. Its translation is CSASSHLAEDYEQYF.

The rearrangement joins TRBV4-1 to TRBJ1-2; D gene uncertain. Deletions cut 1 base from V and 4 bases from J, with 16 bases between. The CDR3 loop spans 16 amino acids. Germline CDR1 is MGHRA and CDR2 is YSYEKL. The CDR3 DNA reads as TGCGCCAGCAGCCAAGTGAGGTCGCCTCAAGTCTATGGCTACACCTTC. As protein: CASSQVRSPQVYGYTF.

The J gene is TRBJ2-1, the V gene TRBV5-1; 7 nucleotides match TRBD2. In germline, CDR1 is SGHRS, CDR2 YFSETQ. The V gene end was trimmed by 0 bases and the J gene end by 0 bases; junction bases not matched to a gene: 6. This CDR3 is built from 17 residues. The CDR3 reads CASSLASGESSYNEQFF. The CDR3 bases are TGCGCCAGCAGCTTGGCTAGCGGAGAGAGCTCCTACAATGAGCAGTTCTTC.

This chain links TRBV19 with TRBJ2-2; D gene unclear. The CDR3 runs 13 residues. V lost 0 bases, J lost 8 bases, and 7 bases lay in between. Germline-derived CDR1 and CDR2 are LNHDA and SQIVND (reference sequence). The CDR3 loop reads CASSIDHGGELFF. The CDR3 nucleotides read TGTGCCAGTAGTATAGATCATGGGGGGGAGCTGTTTTTT.

This chain connects TRBV21-1 to TRBJ2-1; the table's D call, TRBD2, has no DNA check behind it. TRBV21-1 is described as a pseudogene. This CDR3 has 14 amino acids. CDR3 nucleotides: TGTGCCAGCGATACTAGCGGGAAACACAATGAGCAGTTCTTC. Its translation is CASDTSGKHNEQFF.

This chain joins TRBV2 and TRBJ2-7; perhaps TRBD2 as D (6 bases). Trimming removed 6 bases at V and 0 bases at J, with 12 bases between. In germline, CDR1 is SNHLY, CDR2 FYNNEI. The CDR3 length is 14 residues. The CDR3 region is CASSNLGLSYEQYF. The CDR3 nucleotides read TGTGCCAGCAGCAACCTGGGACTCTCCTACGAGCAGTACTTC.

The chain joins TRBV15 to TRBJ1-1; TRBD1 aligns across 8 bases. Losses at the gene ends were 1 base for V and 11 bases for J; bases not matched to a gene: 9. This CDR3 region has 14 residues. Germline CDR1 reads LNHNV; CDR2 reads YYDKDF (reference sequence). This chain's CDR3 is CATSRGGPGQVAFF. The DNA for the CDR3 is TGTGCCACCAGCAGAGGAGGGCCGGGACAGGTTGCTTTCTTT. The full variable domain, its missing parts supplied by reference TRBV15 and TRBJ1-1, is DAMVIQNPRYQVTQFGKPVTLSCSQTLNHNVMYWYQQKSSQAPKLLFHYYDKDFNNEADTPDNFQSRRPNTSFCFLDIRSPGLGDTAMYLCATSRGGPGQVAFFGQGTRLTVV.

V gene TRBV3-1 (or the pseudogene TRBV3-2) combines with J gene TRBJ2-2, with D perhaps assigned TRBD1 or TRBD2 (5 bases each). This CDR3 is 15 amino acids long. The germline V gene encodes CDR1 LGHDT and CDR2 YNNKEL (reference sequence). V lost 6 bases and J lost 6, with 17 bases in between. Here the CDR3 reads CASRAGTSLAGELFF. CDR3 coding DNA: TGTGCCAGCAGAGCCGGGACCTCATTGGCCGGGGAGCTGTTTTTT.

This chain connects TRBV6-5 to TRBJ1-5; 11 bases line up with TRBD1. The CDR3 length is 15 residues. V gave up 5 bases and J gave up 3 bases; unmatched junction bases: 3. From germline, CDR1 is MNHEY and CDR2 SVGAGI. The CDR3 here is CASSQDRGPNQPQHF. DNA for the CDR3: TGTGCCAGCAGTCAGGACAGGGGGCCCAATCAGCCCCAGCATTTT.

The V gene is TRBV7-9, the J gene TRBJ2-2; the D gene is possibly TRBD1 (5 bases). The CDR3 loop spans 14 amino acids. V was clipped by 5 bases and J by 7 bases, with 14 bases between them. The germline V gene encodes CDR1 SEHNR and CDR2 FQNEAQ (reference sequence). CDR3 sequence reads: CASSPGRGNGELFF. The CDR3 DNA reads TGTGCCAGCAGCCCAGGAAGGGGCAACGGGGAGCTGTTTTTT.

The chain uses TRBV21-1 and TRBJ2-6; the table assigns TRBD1, which was not confirmed against the DNA. TRBV21-1 is classified as a pseudogene. The CDR3 is 17 amino acids. CDR3 in DNA: TGTGCCAGCAGCAACGAGGGGGCGCCTCCTGGGGCCAACGTCCTGACTTTC. It yields the protein CASSNEGAPPGANVLTF.

The CDR3 DNA is TGCAGCGTTGAGGGGCAGGGGGCGCGAAACACTGAAGCTTTCTTT. Encoded protein: CSVEGQGARNTEAFF. The chain combines TRBV29-1 with TRBJ1-1; 8 bases are a match to TRBD1. V trimming: 3 bases; J trimming: 2 bases; junction bases outside the gene matches: 8. The CDR3 is made up of 15 amino acids. Germline V lookup: CDR1 SQVTM, CDR2 ANQGSEA.

The sample holds one count of this clone. The chain joins TRBV21-1 to TRBJ2-7; the table's D call, TRBD1, has no DNA check behind it. TRBV21-1 is given as a pseudogene. CDR3 length: 14 residues. The DNA of the CDR3 is TGTGCCAGCAGCAAAAAGGACAGGACTGTTGGGCAGTACTTC. This translates into CASSKKDRTVGQYF.

The V call is TRBV6-4, the J call TRBJ2-2, with D perhaps TRBD1 or TRBD2 (5 bases each). Trimming pared 6 bases from V and 6 bases from J, leaving 17 bases between. CDR1 is MRHNA and CDR2 is SNTAGT in the germline V gene. The CDR3 has 15 residues. CDR3 residues: CASSPGLDASGELFF. The CDR3 bases are TGTGCCAGCAGCCCGGGGCTCGACGCGTCCGGGGAGCTGTTTTTT.

The rearrangement uses TRBV6-5 and TRBJ2-1, with 10 bases identical to TRBD2. CDR1 and CDR2 (germline): MNHEY, SVGAGI. Trimming cost V 5 bases and J 6 bases; bases outside gene matches: 4. The CDR3 runs 14 residues. For the CDR3, the DNA is TGTGCCAGCAGTACAGCGGGAGGGGGCAATGAGCAGTTCTTC. Encoded protein: CASSTAGGGNEQFF.